The clone carrying this T cell receptor beta chain has a count of ten or more. The antigen remains undetermined. The sorted libraries involved the use of around 1 million CD4+ or CD8+ T cells. MiXCR was run by TCRdb on the 5' RACE reads, yielding one entry per CDR3 protein. The sample lists under 45,000 distinct CDR3 sequences, approximately 15% occurring once. The sample originates from a study of neurological immune-mediated disorders. Study-wide points: Across subjects, expanded clones had no CDR3 amino acid sequences in common, pointing to private repertoires in all groups. Patients with HTLV-1-associated myelopathy had the highest level of TCR clonal expansion, whereas patients with multiple sclerosis had the lowest level, falling beneath the level found in healthy controls.

V dropped 3 bases and J dropped 2 bases, with 11 bases sitting between them. The V gene's germline CDR1 is DFQATT and CDR2 SNEGSKA (reference sequence). There are 14 residues in the CDR3. The clonotype comes from a woman between 55 and 75 years old with HTLV-1-associated myelopathy (HAM/TSP). V and J are TRBV20-1 and TRBJ2-1; D perhaps matches TRBD1 (5 bases). Sequenced: CD4+ T cells from blood. The CDR3 loop is CSARGQNAYNEQFF. CDR3 in DNA: TGCAGTGCTAGGGGGCAAAACGCCTACAATGAGCAGTTCTTC.